The next 27 T cell receptor beta chains were all read from a single sample in a study of radiotherapy plus CTLA-4 blockade in lung cancer. Method: immunoSEQ multiplex PCR; TCRdb's copy keeps in-frame clones and lacks some. Altogether 39,000 or so clones are present, over 65% being singletons, with the ten largest covering roughly 8.7%. The sequencing here drew on peripheral blood, taken from a patient treated with radiotherapy plus ipilimumab. These TCRs come from a human donor with non-small cell lung cancer who had stable disease on radiotherapy plus ipilimumab.

The chain is built from TRBV9 and TRBJ1-1; unclear D gene. Trimming stripped 4 bases from V and 0 bases from J, with 10 bases between. Per the germline V gene, CDR1 is SGDLS and CDR2 is YYNGEE. This CDR3 contains 14 residues. DNA of the CDR3: TGTGCCAGCAGCCCTAGCTTTTTGAACACTGAAGCTTTCTTT. This translates into CASSPSFLNTEAFF.

This clone was seen a few times. The chain couples TRBV7-2 to TRBJ2-3, with D perhaps matching TRBD2 (5 bases). The germline gives CDR1 SGHTA, CDR2 FQGNSA. V lost 2 bases, J lost 6 bases, and 12 bases lay in between. CDR3 length equals 14 residues. CDR3: CASSLSRGLDTQYF. The CDR3 DNA is TGTGCCAGCAGCTTATCCCGGGGTTTGGATACGCAGTATTTT. Based on the CDR3 plus reference TRBV7-2 and TRBJ2-3, the full variable domain is GAGVSQSPSNKVTEKGKDVELRCDPISGHTALYWYRQSLGQGLEFLIYFQGNSAPDKSGLPSDRFSAERTGGSVSTLTIQRTQQEDSAVYLCASSLSRGLDTQYFGPGTRLTVL.

V gene TRBV7-2 combines with J gene TRBJ2-5; 8 bases agree with TRBD2. The CDR3 spans 13 residues. Germline V CDR1 and CDR2: SGHTA, FQGNSA. With V trimmed by 2 bases and J by 7 bases, 3 bases remained unmatched. The CDR3 region is CASSLHGGATQYF. CDR3 nucleotide sequence: TGTGCCAGCAGCTTACACGGGGGGGCGACCCAGTACTTC.

To note about this clone: The same CDR3 arises from other DNA sequences in this sample as well. The chain couples TRBV5-1 to TRBJ2-5, with 9 bases lining up with TRBD2. V lost 0 bases to trimming and J lost 4 bases; unmatched junction nucleotides: 7. CDR3 size: 16 residues. Germline V CDR1 and CDR2: SGHRS, YFSETQ. CDR3 protein: CASSLAVAGGRETQYF. As DNA, the CDR3 is TGCGCCAGCAGCTTGGCCGTCGCGGGGGGGCGAGAGACCCAGTACTTC. The full variable domain, completed using reference TRBV5-1 and TRBJ2-5, is KAGVTQTPRYLIKTRGQQVTLSCSPISGHRSVSWYQQTPGQGLQFLFEYFSETQRNKGNFPGRFSGRQFSNSRSEMNVSTLELGDSALYLCASSLAVAGGRETQYFGPGTRLLVL.

The chain links TRBV28 to TRBJ1-2, with D possibly TRBD1 on 6 matching bases. This CDR3 is 13 amino acids long. Trimming removed 5 bases from V and 4 bases from J, with 11 bases in between. Germline V lookup: CDR1 MDHEN, CDR2 SYDVKM. CDR3 sequence (DNA): TGTGCCAGCAGTGTAGGGGGTTCCTATGGCTACACCTTC. Translated: CASSVGGSYGYTF.

This sequence joins TRBV5-1 and TRBJ1-2; D gene ambiguous. Trimming left V 0 bases short and J 2 bases short, with 8 bases between. The CDR3 is 14 residues long. CDR1 and CDR2 (germline): SGHRS, YFSETQ. The CDR3 sequence is CASSLANNNYGYTF. CDR3 DNA: TGCGCCAGCAGCTTGGCCAACAACAACTATGGCTACACCTTC.

The chain has TRBV10-1 and TRBJ1-3; no firm D call. V lost 2 bases and J 1 base, leaving 9 bases between the germline ends. Germline CDR1 and CDR2: WNHNN and SYGVQD (reference sequence). CDR3 length: 15 residues. DNA of the CDR3: TGCGCCAGCAGTGAGAGCGTGGGGTCTGGAAACACCATATATTTT. This encodes CASSESVGSGNTIYF.

This chain connects TRBV13 to TRBJ2-1; the match to TRBD2 covers 7 bases. The CDR3 extends over 15 amino acids. The V segment lost 0 bases and the J segment 7 bases; nucleotides outside the gene matches: 6. CDR1 is PRHDT and CDR2 is FYEKMQ in the germline V gene (reference sequence). The CDR3 loop reads CASSLGRGSINEQFF. CDR3 DNA: TGTGCCAGCAGCTTAGGGCGGGGGAGTATAAATGAGCAGTTCTTC.

The chain joins TRBV30 to TRBJ1-4; TRBD1 might be the D (5 bases). Trimming cost V 0 bases and J 8 bases, with 10 bases left between them. The CDR3 has 13 amino acids. The germline V gene has CDR1 GTSNPN and CDR2 SVGIG (reference sequence). The chain's CDR3 is CAWSVGRGEKLFF. The CDR3 DNA is TGTGCCTGGAGTGTGGGGAGGGGAGAAAAACTGTTTTTT.

V and J are TRBV25-1 and TRBJ2-5; D is unclear. The CDR3 spans 10 residues. The V gene lost 6 bases and the J gene lost 3 bases, with 2 bases spanning the gap. From germline, CDR1 is MGHDK and CDR2 SYGVNS. The CDR3 reads CASREETQYF. The CDR3 region has the DNA TGTGCCAGCAGGGAAGAGACCCAGTACTTC. Supplemented by reference TRBV25-1 and TRBJ2-5, the full variable domain reads EADIYQTPRYLVIGTGKKITLECSQTMGHDKMYWYQQDPGMELHLIHYSYGVNSTEKGDLSSESTVSRIRTEHFPLTLESARPSHTSQYLCASREETQYFGPGTRLLVL.

The chain has TRBV10-2 and TRBJ2-1, with a tentative D call TRBD2 (5 bases). CDR3 length equals 15 residues. Germline V gene sequence: CDR1 WSHSY, CDR2 SAAADI. The germline V and J ends were trimmed by 3 bases and 2 bases, with 11 bases remaining between them. CDR3: CASSDRGSPYNEQFF. CDR3 sequence (DNA): TGCGCCAGCAGTGATCGGGGAAGCCCCTACAATGAGCAGTTCTTC.

A single count supports this clone. V gene TRBV29-1 combines with J gene TRBJ2-7; 10 positions match TRBD1. Germline trimming cut 7 bases from V and 2 bases from J; bases unmatched to any gene: 11. Germline CDR1 is SQVTM and CDR2 is ANQGSEA. The CDR3 is 15 residues long. CDR3 coding DNA: TGCAGCGACCCCTGGACAGGGGGATACACCTACGAGCAGTACGTC. It specifies CSDPWTGGYTYEQYV.

This clone was observed once. V and J are TRBV18 and TRBJ2-2; possible D gene TRBD1, 6 bases. Per germline, CDR1 KGHSH and CDR2 LQKENI. The CDR3 runs 14 residues. Trimming cost V 4 bases and J 6 bases, with 12 bases left between them. CDR3 sequence: CASSRTNRAGELFF. The CDR3 nucleotides read TGTGCCAGCTCACGAACTAACAGGGCCGGGGAGCTGTTTTTT.

The chain couples TRBV7-2 to TRBJ2-5; tentatively, D is TRBD1 (5 bases). The J call is in doubt because the DNA end fits TRBJ2-7 better. The CDR3 extends over 13 amino acids. Looked up from germline, CDR1 is SGHTA and CDR2 is FQGNSA. The CDR3 nucleotides read TGTGCCAGCAGCTTAGCCAGGGACTACGAGCAGTACTTC. It specifies CASSLARDYEQYF.

This clone has more than one count but fewer than ten. This rearrangement joins TRBV7-7 to TRBJ2-2; D unclear. Germline CDR1 SSHAT, CDR2 FNYEAQ (reference sequence). The length of the CDR3 is 16 residues. Trimming removed 2 bases from V and 0 bases from J, with 10 bases in between. The CDR3 region has the DNA TGTGCCAGCAGCTTAACTGGCAGTGCGAACACCGGGGAGCTGTTTTTT. Translation: CASSLTGSANTGELFF. The entire variable domain, with the rest obtained from reference TRBV7-7 and TRBJ2-2, is as follows: GAGVSQSPRYKVTKRGQDVTLRCDPISSHATLYWYQQALGQGPEFLTYFNYEAQPDKSGLPSDRFSAERPEGSISTLTIQRTEQRDSAMYRCASSLTGSANTGELFFGEGSRLTVL.

The chain employs TRBV29-1 and TRBJ1-5; 8 bases agree with TRBD1. The CDR3 is made up of 13 amino acids. J gave up 4 bases and V 4 bases, and 3 bases lay outside the gene matches. Per the germline V gene, CDR1 is SQVTM and CDR2 is ANQGSEA. CDR3 coding DNA: TGCAGCGTTGGGGGGACAGGTAATCAGCCCCAGCATTTT. Translated: CSVGGTGNQPQHF. Together with reference TRBV29-1 and TRBJ1-5, the CDR3 gives the full variable domain: SAVISQKPSRDICQRGTSLTIQCQVDSQVTMMFWYRQQPGQSLTLIATANQGSEATYESGFVIDKFPISRPNLTFSTLTVSNMSPEDSSIYLCSVGGTGNQPQHFGDGTRLSIL.

The V call is TRBV30, the J call TRBJ1-2; 10 bases line up with TRBD1. Germline-derived CDR1 and CDR2 are GTSNPN and SVGIG (reference sequence). The CDR3 runs 16 residues. V dropped 7 bases and J dropped 5; count of bases not matched to a gene: 16. CDR3 protein: CASRPRDRGAPYGYTF. The CDR3 DNA follows: TGTGCCTCCCGACCCCGGGACAGGGGAGCTCCTTATGGCTACACCTTC.

The chain is built from TRBV7-8 and TRBJ1-4; D is ambiguous. The CDR3 sequence is 16 residues long. Trimming removed 6 bases from V and 1 base from J, with 15 bases in between. CDR1 and CDR2 (germline): SGHVS, FQNEAQ. CDR3 sequence reads: CASRNLQRGTNEKLFF. CDR3 nucleotide sequence: TGTGCCAGCAGGAACTTACAACGGGGAACTAATGAAAAACTGTTTTTT.

V and J are TRBV5-1 and TRBJ1-1; no definite D call. The germline CDR1 and CDR2 sequences are SGHRS and YFSETQ. This CDR3 has 12 residues. Between the trimmed V and J ends, which lost 4 bases and 10 bases, there was a span of 14 bases. The CDR3 is CASSPLGLGAFF. As DNA, the CDR3 is TGCGCCAGCAGCCCTCTCGGCTTGGGAGCTTTCTTT.

The chain couples TRBV27 to TRBJ2-2; 10 positions match TRBD1. CDR3 length equals 16 residues. Germline V lookup: CDR1 MNHEY, CDR2 SMNVEV (reference sequence). Trimming took 5 bases from V and 5 from J; bases not matched to a gene: 8. The CDR3 is CASSIRRTGGTGELFF. As DNA, the CDR3 is TGTGCCAGCAGTATCCGTAGGACAGGGGGGACCGGGGAGCTGTTTTTT.

The genes are TRBV9 and TRBJ2-3; 11 nucleotides align to TRBD2. The CDR3 is made up of 19 amino acids. Germline lookup yields CDR1 SGDLS and CDR2 YYNGEE. The J segment lost 1 base and the V segment lost 0 bases, leaving 10 bases of the junction unmatched. Here the CDR3 reads CASSVVSGGVTRGTDTQYF. The CDR3 DNA is TGTGCCAGCAGCGTAGTTAGCGGGGGGGTCACCAGAGGCACAGATACGCAGTATTTT.

The chain is built from TRBV21-1 and TRBJ2-3; the table names TRBD2, a call not compared with the DNA. TRBV21-1 represents a pseudogene. CDR3 size: 13 residues. CDR3 coding DNA: TGTGCCAGCAGCGGCGGGGACACAGATACGCAGTATTTT. Its protein product is CASSGGDTDTQYF.

This clone was seen a handful of times. The chain uses TRBV11-2 and TRBJ1-4; unclear D gene. Germline V gene sequence: CDR1 SGHAT, CDR2 FQNNGV. Trimming stripped 3 bases from V and 5 bases from J, with 10 bases between. The CDR3 has 14 residues. The CDR3 coding sequence is TGTGCCAGCAGCTTCGAGTCCCGAAATGAAAAACTGTTTTTT. Encoded protein: CASSFESRNEKLFF.

V gene TRBV18 combines with J gene TRBJ2-7; D call uncertain. This CDR3 region has 14 residues. The V gene's germline CDR1 is KGHSH and CDR2 LQKENI. V was trimmed by 2 bases and J by 2 bases, leaving 10 bases between them. In DNA form, the CDR3 reads TGTGCCAGCTCACCAAGTTGGACCACCTACGAGCAGTACTTC. Its translation: CASSPSWTTYEQYF.

The chain uses TRBV6-5 and TRBJ1-1; D not resolved. Germline V gene lookup returns CDR1 MNHEY and CDR2 SVGAGI. V gave up 6 bases and J gave up 4 bases, with 12 bases separating them. This CDR3 has 13 residues. The CDR3 spells CASSRSAGTEAFF. CDR3 nucleotide sequence: TGTGCCAGCAGCCGCTCAGCGGGCACTGAAGCTTTCTTT.

The V and J genes are TRBV7-9 and TRBJ2-1; TRBD1 might be the D (6 bases). The V gene's germline CDR1 is SEHNR and CDR2 FQNEAQ (reference sequence). This CDR3 contains 12 residues. Trimming stripped 5 bases from V and 7 bases from J, with 9 bases between. CDR3 sequence (DNA): TGTGCCAGCAGCAATCAGGGGAATGAGCAGTTCTTC. It specifies CASSNQGNEQFF.

V and J are TRBV6-5 and TRBJ2-7, with D maybe TRBD2 (5 bases). Germline V CDR1 and CDR2: MNHEY, SVGAGI. V lost 6 bases to trimming and J lost 2 bases, with 17 bases between them. This CDR3 is 15 amino acids long. The CDR3 sequence: CASSRTALGTYEQYF. CDR3 nucleotide sequence: TGTGCCAGCAGCCGGACCGCACTAGGGACCTACGAGCAGTACTTC.